This TCR beta chain was identified during a study of blood T cell repertoires in COVID-19. The overall study: Material from acute and convalescent COVID-19 was sourced from the United States, Italy and Spain. T cells, B-cell-depleted T cells, or PBMCs supplied cDNA or gDNA.

In the source study's methods: By means of reference gene primer amplification, nucleated cell counts were estimated. The data were produced by immunoSEQ multiplex PCR, yet TCRdb's version contains in-frame clones alone and is incomplete. The V and J calls and clone size are taken from that table; D and trimming were inferred from the DNA. Here the sample spans around 100,000 clones, approximately 88% being singletons. In Seattle, patients joined the study during active infection and were tracked longitudinally. The CDR3 has 15 residues. Germline V gene data show CDR1 as GTSNPN and CDR2 as SVGIG (reference sequence). After removal of 2 bases from V and 1 base from J, the junction contained 5 bases not matched to a gene.

The chain combines TRBV30 with TRBJ2-1, with 7 bases aligning to TRBD1. The source material was peripheral blood. The source is a man aged 50 to 60 with COVID-19, enrolled during active disease. This CDR3 reads CAWSWAGGSYNEQFF. The CDR3 bases are TGTGCCTGGAGTTGGGCAGGGGGTTCCTACAATGAGCAGTTCTTC.